This entry concerns a single T cell receptor (beta chain). Assay: immunoSEQ multiplex PCR; the TCRdb copy retains only in-frame clones and omits some. This table has some 110,000 clones, approximately 85% appearing once. The CDR3 is 16 amino acids. CDR1 is SGHVS, CDR2 FNYEAQ, per germline. Trimming cost V 1 base and J 3 bases, with 13 bases left between them. The data were taken from a study of blood T cell repertoires in COVID-19. The V gene is TRBV7-6, the J gene TRBJ1-3, with no clear D. The sequence derives from a man aged 60 to 75 with acute or convalescent COVID-19. Sequences were obtained from peripheral blood. The DNA for the CDR3 is TGTGCCAGCAGCTTAGGCGGGGTTGGTATTGGAAACACCATATATTTT. Its translation: CASSLGGVGIGNTIYF.